The rows below give T cell receptor beta chains drawn from one sample of a study of CD8 T cells in Susac syndrome. TCRdb reanalysed the immunoSEQ multiplex PCR reads using MiXCR and keeps one entry per CDR3 protein. The repertoire includes 180,000 or so distinct CDR3 sequences, around 95% of them detected once, and around 0.14% sits in the top ten. The sample comprised CD4+ T cells from PBMCs. These TCRs come from a human donor in good health. CDR3s include the opening cysteine and the closing phenylalanine or tryptophan. A D gene is named only where the DNA matches it firmly. Some rows mark clone size as missing; the rest say once, few, many or name a class of expanded clone.

- | - | TRBJ1-1 | TRBV20-1 | CSASWRRYTEAFF | TGCAGTGCTAGCTGGAGAAGATACACTGAAGCTTTCTTT
- | - | TRBJ1-1 | TRBV14 | CASSRFQGMNTEAFF | TGTGCCAGCAGCCGATTTCAGGGGATGAACACTGAAGCTTTCTTT
TRBD1 | - | TRBJ2-5 | TRBV12-5 | CASVPHRGEETQYF | TGTGCTAGTGTTCCCCACAGGGGGGAAGAGACCCAGTACTTC
TRBD2 | - | TRBJ2-3 | TRBV29-1 | CSVEVPLAGHTDTQYF | TGCAGCGTTGAAGTTCCACTAGCGGGCCACACAGATACGCAGTATTTT
TRBD2 | - | TRBJ2-1 | TRBV7-2 | CASSLGLGDEQFF | TGTGCCAGCAGCCTCGGACTAGGCGATGAGCAGTTCTTC
- | - | TRBJ2-5 | TRBV2 | CAGLQGIQETQYF | TGTGCCGGCCTCCAGGGAATCCAAGAGACCCAGTACTTC
- | - | TRBJ1-6 | TRBV3-1 | CASSLERRSYNSPLHF | TGTGCCAGCAGCCTTGAGCGTCGCTCCTATAATTCACCCCTCCACTTT
TRBD2 | once | TRBJ2-1 | TRBV3-1 | CASSQGGLAGVEQFF | TGTGCCAGCAGCCAAGGGGGACTAGCGGGGGTCGAGCAGTTCTTC
- | - | TRBJ2-7 | TRBV29-1 | CSVEMSYEQYF | TGCAGCGTTGAAATGTCCTACGAGCAGTACTTC
- | - | TRBJ2-3 | TRBV6-2/TRBV6-3 | CASSYAASPDTQYF | TGTGCCAGCAGTTACGCGGCTAGCCCAGATACGCAGTATTTT
TRBD1 | - | TRBJ2-2 | TRBV5-1 | CASSADRGIGELFF | TGCGCCAGCAGCGCAGACAGGGGCATCGGGGAGCTGTTTTTT
TRBD1 | - | TRBJ1-1 | TRBV15 | CATSIRTGGIAFF | TGTGCCACCAGCATACGGACAGGGGGGATAGCTTTCTTT
- | - | TRBJ2-5 | TRBV4-2 | CASSQNTHETQYF | TGTGCCAGCAGCCAAAACACCCATGAGACCCAGTACTTC
- | - | TRBJ2-1 | TRBV2 | CASTPGPEAEQFF | TGTGCCAGCACCCCAGGACCTGAGGCGGAGCAGTTCTTC
TRBD2 | - | TRBJ2-5 | TRBV20-1 | CSARRLAGGETQYF | TGCAGTGCTAGACGACTAGCGGGGGGGGAGACCCAGTACTTC
- | - | TRBJ2-7 | TRBV12-3/TRBV12-4 | CASSLTGRNEQYF | TGTGCCAGCAGTTTAACAGGGCGCAACGAGCAGTACTTC
TRBD1 | - | TRBJ2-7 | TRBV18 | CASSPLGQGSSYEQYF | TGTGCCAGCTCACCACTGGGACAGGGGAGCTCCTACGAGCAGTACTTC
- | once | TRBJ1-5 | TRBV19 | CASSPRDITQPQHF | TGTGCCAGTAGTCCCCGGGACATAACTCAGCCCCAGCATTTT
- | - | TRBJ2-1 | TRBV5-6 | CASSSTLGLPGPYNEQFF | TGTGCCAGCAGCTCGACCTTAGGCCTTCCAGGGCCCTACAATGAGCAGTTCTTC
TRBD1 | - | TRBJ1-3 | TRBV20-1 | CSASQGAAGNTIYF | TGCAGTGCTTCACAGGGGGCGGCTGGAAACACCATATATTTT
- | - | TRBJ2-1 | TRBV3-1 | CASSPLVEGNEQFF | TGTGCCAGCAGCCCCCTCGTGGAGGGCAATGAGCAGTTCTTC
- | once | TRBJ1-4 | TRBV12-3/TRBV12-4 | CASSHHKAEKLFF | TGTGCCAGCAGTCACCACAAGGCTGAAAAACTGTTTTTT
TRBD2 | - | TRBJ2-3 | TRBV20-1 | CSALLGGGIDTQYF | TGCAGTGCTCTCCTCGGGGGGGGAATAGATACGCAGTATTTT
- | - | TRBJ2-3 | TRBV9 | CASSFHITDTQYF | TGTGCCAGCAGCTTCCACATCACAGATACGCAGTATTTT
TRBD1 | - | TRBJ2-5 | TRBV4-3 | CASSQDPGTGGRTQYF | TGCGCCAGCAGCCAGGACCCCGGGACAGGGGGCAGGACCCAGTACTTC
- | - | TRBJ2-7 | TRBV2 | CASTGAGVEQYF | TGTGCCAGCACAGGGGCGGGTGTCGAGCAGTACTTC
TRBD2 | - | TRBJ2-7 | TRBV6-5 | CASRTGGNYEQYF | TGTGCCAGCAGGACCGGGGGGAACTACGAGCAGTACTTC
- | - | TRBJ2-2 | TRBV29-1 | CSPKRETATNTGELFF | TGCAGCCCTAAACGGGAAACGGCTACGAACACCGGGGAGCTGTTTTTT